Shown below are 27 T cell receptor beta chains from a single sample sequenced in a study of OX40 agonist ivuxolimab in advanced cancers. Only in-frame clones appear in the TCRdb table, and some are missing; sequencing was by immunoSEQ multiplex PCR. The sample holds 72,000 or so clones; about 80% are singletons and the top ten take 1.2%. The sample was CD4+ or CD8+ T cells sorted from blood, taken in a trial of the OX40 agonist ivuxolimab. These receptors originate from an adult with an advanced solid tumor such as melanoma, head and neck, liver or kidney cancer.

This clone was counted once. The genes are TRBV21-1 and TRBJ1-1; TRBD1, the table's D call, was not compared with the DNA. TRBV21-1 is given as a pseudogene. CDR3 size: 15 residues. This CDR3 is CASSNPGRTNTEAFF. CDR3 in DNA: TGTGCCAGCAGCAACCCAGGCAGAACTAACACTGAAGCTTTCTTT.

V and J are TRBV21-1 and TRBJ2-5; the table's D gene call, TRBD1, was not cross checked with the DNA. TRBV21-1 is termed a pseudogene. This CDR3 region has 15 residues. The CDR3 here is CASSPPRRGGETQYF. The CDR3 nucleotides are TGTGCCAGCAGCCCCCCCCGAAGGGGTGGCGAGACCCAGTACTTC.

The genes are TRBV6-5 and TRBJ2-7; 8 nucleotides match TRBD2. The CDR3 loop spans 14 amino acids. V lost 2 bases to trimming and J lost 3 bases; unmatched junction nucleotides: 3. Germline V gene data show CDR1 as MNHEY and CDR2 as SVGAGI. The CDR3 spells CASSYGGGIYEQYF. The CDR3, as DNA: TGTGCCAGCAGTTACGGCGGGGGGATCTACGAGCAGTACTTC.

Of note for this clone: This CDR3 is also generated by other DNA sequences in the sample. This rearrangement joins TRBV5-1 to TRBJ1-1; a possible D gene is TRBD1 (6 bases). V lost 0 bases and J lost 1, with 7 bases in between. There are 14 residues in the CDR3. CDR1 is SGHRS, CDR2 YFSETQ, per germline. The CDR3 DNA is TGCGCCAGCAGCTTGGGACAGGCGAACACTGAAGCTTTCTTT. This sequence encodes CASSLGQANTEAFF.

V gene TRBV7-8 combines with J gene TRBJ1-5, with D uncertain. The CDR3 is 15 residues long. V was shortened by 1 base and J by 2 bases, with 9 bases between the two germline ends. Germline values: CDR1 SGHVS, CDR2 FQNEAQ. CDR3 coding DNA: TGTGCCAGCAGCTTAGGGCTGGTGGGCAATCAGCCCCAGCATTTT. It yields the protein CASSLGLVGNQPQHF.

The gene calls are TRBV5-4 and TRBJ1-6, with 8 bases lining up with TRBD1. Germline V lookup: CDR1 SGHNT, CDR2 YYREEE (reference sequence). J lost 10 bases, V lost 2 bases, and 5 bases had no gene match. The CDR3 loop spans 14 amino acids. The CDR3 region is CASSFQGARSPLHF. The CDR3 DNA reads TGTGCCAGCAGCTTTCAGGGGGCGCGGTCACCCCTCCACTTT.

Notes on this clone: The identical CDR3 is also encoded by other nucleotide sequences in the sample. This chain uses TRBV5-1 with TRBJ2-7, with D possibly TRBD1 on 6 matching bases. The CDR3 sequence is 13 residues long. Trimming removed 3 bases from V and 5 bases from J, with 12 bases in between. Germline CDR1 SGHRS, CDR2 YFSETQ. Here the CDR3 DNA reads TGCGCCAGCAGCTCGGGACCAGGGGACGAGCAGTACTTC. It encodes CASSSGPGDEQYF.

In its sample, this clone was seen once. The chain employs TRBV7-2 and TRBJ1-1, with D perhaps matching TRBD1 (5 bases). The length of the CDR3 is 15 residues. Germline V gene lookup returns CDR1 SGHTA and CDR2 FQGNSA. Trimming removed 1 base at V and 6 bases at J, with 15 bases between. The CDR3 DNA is TGTGCCAGCAGCTTAGAGGTAGGGGTTTGGGCTGAAGCTTTCTTT. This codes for CASSLEVGVWAEAFF.

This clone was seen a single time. The DNA of the CDR3 is TGTGCCAGCTCACCCAAACAAATCGGATCTGGAAACACCATATATTTT. It yields the protein CASSPKQIGSGNTIYF. The V and J genes are TRBV18 and TRBJ1-3; D unclear. The CDR3 runs to 16 residues. V shed 3 bases and J shed 1 base, with 13 bases lying between them. Germline V gene data show CDR1 as KGHSH and CDR2 as LQKENI.

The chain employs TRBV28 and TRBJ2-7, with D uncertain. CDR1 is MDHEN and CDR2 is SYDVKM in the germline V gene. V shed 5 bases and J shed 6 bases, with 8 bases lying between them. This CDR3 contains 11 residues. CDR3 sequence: CASSLSGEQYF. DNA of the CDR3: TGTGCCAGCAGTCTCAGTGGCGAGCAGTACTTC. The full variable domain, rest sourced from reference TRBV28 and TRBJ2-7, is DVKVTQSSRYLVKRTGEKVFLECVQDMDHENMFWYRQDPGLGLRLIYFSYDVKMKEKGDIPEGYSVSREKKERFSLILESASTNQTSMYLCASSLSGEQYFGPGTRLTVT.

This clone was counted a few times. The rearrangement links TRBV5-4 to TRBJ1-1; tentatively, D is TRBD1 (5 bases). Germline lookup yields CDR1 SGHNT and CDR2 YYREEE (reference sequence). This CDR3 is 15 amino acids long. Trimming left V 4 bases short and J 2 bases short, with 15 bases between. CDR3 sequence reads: CASSPRGVGNTEAFF. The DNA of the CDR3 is TGTGCCAGCAGCCCGCGGGGGGTCGGTAACACTGAAGCTTTCTTT. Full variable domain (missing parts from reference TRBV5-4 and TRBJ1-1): ETGVTQSPTHLIKTRGQQVTLRCSSQSGHNTVSWYQQALGQGPQFIFQYYREEENGRGNFPPRFSGLQFPNYSSELNVNALELDDSALYLCASSPRGVGNTEAFFGQGTRLTVV.

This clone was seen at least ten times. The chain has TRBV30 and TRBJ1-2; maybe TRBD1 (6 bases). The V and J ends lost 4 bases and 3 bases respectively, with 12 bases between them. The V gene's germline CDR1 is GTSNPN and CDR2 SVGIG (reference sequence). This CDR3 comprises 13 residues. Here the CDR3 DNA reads TGTGCCTGGAAAGAGACAGGTTACTATGGCTACACCTTC. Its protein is CAWKETGYYGYTF.

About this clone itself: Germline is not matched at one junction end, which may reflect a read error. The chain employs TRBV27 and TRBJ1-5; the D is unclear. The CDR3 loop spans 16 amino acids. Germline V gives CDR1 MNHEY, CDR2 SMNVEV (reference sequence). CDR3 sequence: CASSVSAGLSNQPQHF. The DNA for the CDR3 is TGTGCCAGCAGTGTATCCGCGGGTCTTAGCAATCAGCCCCAGCATTTT.

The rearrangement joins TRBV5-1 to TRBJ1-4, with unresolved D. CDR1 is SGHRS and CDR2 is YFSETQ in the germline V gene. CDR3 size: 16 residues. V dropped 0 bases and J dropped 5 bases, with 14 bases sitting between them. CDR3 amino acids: CASSLGGSSGNEKLFF. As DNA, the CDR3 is TGCGCCAGCAGCTTGGGCGGGTCGTCTGGGAATGAAAAACTGTTTTTT.

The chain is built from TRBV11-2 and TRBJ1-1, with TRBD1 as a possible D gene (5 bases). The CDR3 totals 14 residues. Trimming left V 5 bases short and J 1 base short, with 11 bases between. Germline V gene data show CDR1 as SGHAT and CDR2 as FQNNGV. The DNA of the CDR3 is TGTGCCAGCAGCCCCCGGGGGGAGAACACTGAAGCTTTCTTT. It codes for CASSPRGENTEAFF.

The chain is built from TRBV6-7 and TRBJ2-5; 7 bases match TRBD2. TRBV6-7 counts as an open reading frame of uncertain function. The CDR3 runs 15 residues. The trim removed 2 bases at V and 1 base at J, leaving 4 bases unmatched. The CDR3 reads CASSYRRGSQETQYF. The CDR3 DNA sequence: TGTGCCAGCAGTTACAGGCGGGGGTCCCAAGAGACCCAGTACTTC.

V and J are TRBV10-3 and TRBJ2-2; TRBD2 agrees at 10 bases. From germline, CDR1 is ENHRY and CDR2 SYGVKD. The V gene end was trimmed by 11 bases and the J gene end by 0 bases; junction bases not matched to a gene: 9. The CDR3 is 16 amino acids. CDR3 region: CASAAGGPANTGELFF. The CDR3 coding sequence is TGTGCCTCCGCAGCGGGGGGGCCTGCGAACACCGGGGAGCTGTTTTTT.

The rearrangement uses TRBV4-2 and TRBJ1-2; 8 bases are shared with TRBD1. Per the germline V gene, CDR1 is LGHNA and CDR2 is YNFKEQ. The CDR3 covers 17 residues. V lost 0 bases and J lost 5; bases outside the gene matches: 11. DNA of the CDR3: TGTGCCAGCAGCCAAGAGCGGGGGAGGACAGGGTTTTATGGCTACACCTTC. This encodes CASSQERGRTGFYGYTF.

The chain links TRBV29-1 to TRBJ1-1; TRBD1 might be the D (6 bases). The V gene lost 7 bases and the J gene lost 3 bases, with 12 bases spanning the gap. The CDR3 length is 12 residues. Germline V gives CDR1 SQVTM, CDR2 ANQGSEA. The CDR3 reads CSGGQQHTEAFF. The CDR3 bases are TGCAGCGGTGGACAGCAGCACACTGAAGCTTTCTTT. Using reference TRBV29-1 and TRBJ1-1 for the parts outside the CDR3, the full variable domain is SAVISQKPSRDICQRGTSLTIQCQVDSQVTMMFWYRQQPGQSLTLIATANQGSEATYESGFVIDKFPISRPNLTFSTLTVSNMSPEDSSIYLCSGGQQHTEAFFGQGTRLTVV.

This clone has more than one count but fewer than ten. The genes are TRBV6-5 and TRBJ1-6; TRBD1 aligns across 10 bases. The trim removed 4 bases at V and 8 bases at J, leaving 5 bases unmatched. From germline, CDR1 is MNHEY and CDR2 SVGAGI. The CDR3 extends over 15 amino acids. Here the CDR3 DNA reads TGTGCCAGCAGTTTCCAGGGACAGGGGTATTCACCCCTCCACTTT. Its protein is CASSFQGQGYSPLHF.

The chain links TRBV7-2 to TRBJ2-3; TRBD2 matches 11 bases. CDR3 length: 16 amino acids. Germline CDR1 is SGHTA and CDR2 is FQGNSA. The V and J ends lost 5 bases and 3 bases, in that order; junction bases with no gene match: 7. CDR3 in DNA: TGTGCCAGCAGCCCCTTAGCGGGGGGGCCGACAGATACGCAGTATTTT. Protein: CASSPLAGGPTDTQYF.

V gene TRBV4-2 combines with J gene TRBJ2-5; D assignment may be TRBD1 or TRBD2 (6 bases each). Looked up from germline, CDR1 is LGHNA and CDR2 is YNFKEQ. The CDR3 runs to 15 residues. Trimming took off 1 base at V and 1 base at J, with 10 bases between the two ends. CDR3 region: CASSQAGAPQETQYF. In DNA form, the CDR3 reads TGTGCCAGCAGCCAAGCGGGGGCCCCCCAAGAGACCCAGTACTTC.

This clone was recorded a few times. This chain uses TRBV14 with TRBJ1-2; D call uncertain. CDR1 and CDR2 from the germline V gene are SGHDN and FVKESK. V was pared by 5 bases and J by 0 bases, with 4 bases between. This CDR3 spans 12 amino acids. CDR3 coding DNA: TGTGCCAGCAGCTTCTCTAACTATGGCTACACCTTC. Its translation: CASSFSNYGYTF.

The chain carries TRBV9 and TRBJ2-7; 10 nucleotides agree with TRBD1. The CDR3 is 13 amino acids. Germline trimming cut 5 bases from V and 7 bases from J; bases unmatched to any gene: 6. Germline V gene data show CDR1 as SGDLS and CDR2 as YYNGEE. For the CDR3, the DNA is TGTGCCAGCAGTCGACAGGGGGCTCGGGAGCAGTACTTC. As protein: CASSRQGAREQYF. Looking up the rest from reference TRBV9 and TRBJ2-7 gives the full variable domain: DSGVTQTPKHLITATGQRVTLRCSPRSGDLSVYWYQQSLDQGLQFLIQYYNGEERAKGNILERFSAQQFPDLHSELNLSSLELGDSALYFCASSRQGAREQYFGPGTRLTVT.

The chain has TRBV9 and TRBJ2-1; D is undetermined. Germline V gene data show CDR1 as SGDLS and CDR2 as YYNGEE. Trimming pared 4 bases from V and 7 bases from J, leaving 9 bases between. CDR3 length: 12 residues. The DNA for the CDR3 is TGTGCCAGCAGCCCCGCCTTGAATGAGCAGTTCTTC. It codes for CASSPALNEQFF.

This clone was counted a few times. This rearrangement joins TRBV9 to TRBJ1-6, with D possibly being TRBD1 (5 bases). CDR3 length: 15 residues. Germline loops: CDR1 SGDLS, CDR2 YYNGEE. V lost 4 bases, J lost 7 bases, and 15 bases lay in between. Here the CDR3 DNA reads TGTGCCAGCAGCTCCCGGACGGAGGGGAATTCACCCCTCCACTTT. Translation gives CASSSRTEGNSPLHF. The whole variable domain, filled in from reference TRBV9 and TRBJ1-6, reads DSGVTQTPKHLITATGQRVTLRCSPRSGDLSVYWYQQSLDQGLQFLIQYYNGEERAKGNILERFSAQQFPDLHSELNLSSLELGDSALYFCASSSRTEGNSPLHFGNGTRLTVT.

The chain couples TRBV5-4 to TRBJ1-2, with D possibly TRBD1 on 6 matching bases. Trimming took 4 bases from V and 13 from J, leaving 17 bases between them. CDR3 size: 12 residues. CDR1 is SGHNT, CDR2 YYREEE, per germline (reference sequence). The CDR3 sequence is CASSPRPGAITF. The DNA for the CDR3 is TGTGCCAGCAGCCCTAGACCGGGGGCAATCACCTTC.